The clone carrying this T cell receptor (beta chain) was detected a few times. Antigen: not known. These data are taken from a study of cytomegalovirus exposure and HLA in healthy donors. Findings of the study overall: Association of 15,000 to 20,000 TCR beta sequences with HLA alleles was found at 0.05 false discovery rate in a later analysis. Most likely, a cluster of highly shared sequence variants arose as a sequencing artifact. It was assumed in the presence/absence analyses that sequencing depth was roughly uniform across donors. Some public TCRs appeared in many individuals, while most sequences were rare.

Both 60 Vbeta primers and 13 Jbeta primers went into the PCR. Some clones are missing from TCRdb's copy, which holds only in-frame ones; the method was immunoSEQ multiplex PCR. Here the sample spans 100,000 to 150,000 clones, around four fifths being singletons. The receptor comes from a man aged 30 to 45 in good health and CMV-seropositive. Sequences were obtained from PBMCs.

CDR3 sequence: CAWSSGGLTEAFF. CDR3 DNA: TGTGCCTGGAGTTCAGGGGGCCTCACTGAAGCTTTCTTT. The rearrangement uses TRBV30 and TRBJ1-1; the match to TRBD1 covers 8 bases. The CDR3 is made up of 13 amino acids. Germline-derived CDR1 and CDR2 are GTSNPN and SVGIG (reference sequence). The V segment lost 2 bases and the J segment 4 bases; nucleotides outside the gene matches: 3.